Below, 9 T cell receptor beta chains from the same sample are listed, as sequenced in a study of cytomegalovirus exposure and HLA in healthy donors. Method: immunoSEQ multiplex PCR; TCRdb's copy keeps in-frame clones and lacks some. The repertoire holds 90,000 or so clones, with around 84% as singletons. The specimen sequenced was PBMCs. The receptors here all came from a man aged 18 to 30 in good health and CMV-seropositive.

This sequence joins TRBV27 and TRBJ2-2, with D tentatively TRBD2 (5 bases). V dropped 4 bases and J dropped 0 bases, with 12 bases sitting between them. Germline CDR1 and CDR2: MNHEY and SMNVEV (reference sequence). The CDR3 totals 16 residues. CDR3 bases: TGTGCCAGCAGTTACGGCGGGCCTTCGAACACCGGGGAGCTGTTTTTT. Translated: CASSYGGPSNTGELFF.

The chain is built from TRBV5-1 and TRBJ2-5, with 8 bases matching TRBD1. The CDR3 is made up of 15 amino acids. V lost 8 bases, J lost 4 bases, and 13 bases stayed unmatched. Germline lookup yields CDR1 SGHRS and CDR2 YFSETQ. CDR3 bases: TGCGCCAGTAAAAATGGCAGGGGGCTTGGAGAGACCCAGTACTTC. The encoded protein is CASKNGRGLGETQYF.

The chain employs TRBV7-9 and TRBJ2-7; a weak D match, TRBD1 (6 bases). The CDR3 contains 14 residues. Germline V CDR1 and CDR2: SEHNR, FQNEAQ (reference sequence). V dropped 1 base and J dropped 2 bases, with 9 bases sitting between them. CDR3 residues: CASSLEQGPYEQYF. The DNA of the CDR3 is TGTGCCAGCAGCTTAGAACAGGGCCCCTACGAGCAGTACTTC.

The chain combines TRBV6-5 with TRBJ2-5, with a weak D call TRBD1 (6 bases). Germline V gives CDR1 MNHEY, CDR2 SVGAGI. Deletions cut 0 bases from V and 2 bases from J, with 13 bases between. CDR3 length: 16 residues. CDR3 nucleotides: TGTGCCAGCAGTTACTCGGGGCGGACAGCGCAAGAGACCCAGTACTTC. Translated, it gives CASSYSGRTAQETQYF.

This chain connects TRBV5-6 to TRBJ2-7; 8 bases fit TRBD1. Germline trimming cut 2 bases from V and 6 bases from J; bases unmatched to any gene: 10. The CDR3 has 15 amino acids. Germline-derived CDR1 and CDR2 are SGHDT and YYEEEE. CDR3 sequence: CASSFQGQEVVEQYV. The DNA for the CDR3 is TGTGCCAGCAGCTTTCAGGGACAGGAGGTTGTCGAGCAGTACGTC.

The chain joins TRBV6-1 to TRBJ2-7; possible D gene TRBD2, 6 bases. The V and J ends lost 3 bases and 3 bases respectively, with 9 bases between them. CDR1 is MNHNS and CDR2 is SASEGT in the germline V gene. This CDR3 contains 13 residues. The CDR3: CASSEVEGYEQYF. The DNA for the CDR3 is TGTGCCAGCAGTGAGGTGGAGGGCTACGAGCAGTACTTC.

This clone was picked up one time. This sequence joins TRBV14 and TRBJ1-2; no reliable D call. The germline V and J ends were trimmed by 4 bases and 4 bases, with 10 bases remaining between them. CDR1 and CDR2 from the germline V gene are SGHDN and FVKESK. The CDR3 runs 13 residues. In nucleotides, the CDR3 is TGTGCCAGCAGCCCCCGCGGCAGCTATGGCTACACCTTC. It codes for CASSPRGSYGYTF.

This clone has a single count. DNA of the CDR3: TGTGCCAGCAGCTTTATGACAGGGGACGAGACCCAGTACTTC. This sequence encodes CASSFMTGDETQYF. This chain uses TRBV7-6 with TRBJ2-5, with 8 bases lining up with TRBD1. Trimming took 3 bases from V and 5 from J; bases not matched to a gene: 5. This CDR3 region has 14 residues. The germline V gene encodes CDR1 SGHVS and CDR2 FNYEAQ. Using reference TRBV7-6 and TRBJ2-5 for the parts outside the CDR3, the full variable domain is GAGVSQSPRYKVTKRGQDVALRCDPISGHVSLYWYRQALGQGPEFLTYFNYEAQQDKSGLPNDRFSAERPEGSISTLTIQRTEQRDSAMYRCASSFMTGDETQYFGPGTRLLVL.

The CDR3 spells CASSLFAGMTDTQYF. DNA for the CDR3: TGTGCCAGCAGCTTGTTCGCAGGGATGACAGATACGCAGTATTTT. The genes are TRBV5-5 and TRBJ2-3; possible D gene TRBD1, 5 bases. The CDR3 runs to 15 residues. The germline V gene encodes CDR1 SGHKS and CDR2 YYEKEE (reference sequence). V was trimmed by 1 base and J by 3 bases, leaving 12 bases between them.